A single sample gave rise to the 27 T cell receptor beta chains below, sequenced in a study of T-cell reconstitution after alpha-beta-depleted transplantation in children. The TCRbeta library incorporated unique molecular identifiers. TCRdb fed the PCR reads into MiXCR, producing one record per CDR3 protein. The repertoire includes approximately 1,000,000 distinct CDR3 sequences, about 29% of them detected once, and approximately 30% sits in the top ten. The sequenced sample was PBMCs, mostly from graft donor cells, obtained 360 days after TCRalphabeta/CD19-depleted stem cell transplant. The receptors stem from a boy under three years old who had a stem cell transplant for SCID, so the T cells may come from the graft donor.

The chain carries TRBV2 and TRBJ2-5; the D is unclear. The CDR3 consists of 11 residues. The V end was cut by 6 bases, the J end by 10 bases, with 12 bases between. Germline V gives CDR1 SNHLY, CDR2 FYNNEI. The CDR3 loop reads CASRLDRVQYF. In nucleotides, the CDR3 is TGTGCCAGCAGACTGGACCGAGTCCAGTACTTC.

The CDR3 spells CASSFEGLPYNEQFF. CDR3 bases: TGTGCCAGCAGTTTTGAGGGCCTCCCTTACAATGAGCAGTTCTTC. The chain couples TRBV12-3 or TRBV12-4 to TRBJ2-1, with a weak D call TRBD2 (5 bases). Deletions cut 3 bases from V and 4 bases from J, with 13 bases between. The CDR3 runs to 15 residues.

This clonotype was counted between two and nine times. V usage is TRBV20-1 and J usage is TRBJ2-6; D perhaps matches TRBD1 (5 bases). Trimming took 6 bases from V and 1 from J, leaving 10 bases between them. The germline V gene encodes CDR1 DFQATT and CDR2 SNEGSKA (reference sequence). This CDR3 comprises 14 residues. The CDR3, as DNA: TGCAGTGCCCCCAGGGAATCTGGGGCCAACGTCCTGACTTTC. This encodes CSAPRESGANVLTF.

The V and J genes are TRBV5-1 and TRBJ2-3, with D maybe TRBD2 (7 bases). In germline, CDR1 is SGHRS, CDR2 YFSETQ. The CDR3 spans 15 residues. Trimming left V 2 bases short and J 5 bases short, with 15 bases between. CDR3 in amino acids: CASSFGGAARDTQYF. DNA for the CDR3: TGCGCCAGCAGCTTTGGGGGGGCAGCGAGAGATACGCAGTATTTT.

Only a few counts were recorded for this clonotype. The CDR3 here is CASSVESGGYEQYF. The CDR3 DNA sequence: TGTGCCAGCAGCGTAGAGTCAGGGGGGTACGAGCAGTACTTC. The V call is TRBV9, the J call TRBJ2-7; D possibly corresponds to TRBD1 (7 bases). Trimming took off 0 bases at V and 4 bases at J, with 11 bases between the two ends. There are 14 residues in the CDR3. Per the germline V gene, CDR1 is SGDLS and CDR2 is YYNGEE.

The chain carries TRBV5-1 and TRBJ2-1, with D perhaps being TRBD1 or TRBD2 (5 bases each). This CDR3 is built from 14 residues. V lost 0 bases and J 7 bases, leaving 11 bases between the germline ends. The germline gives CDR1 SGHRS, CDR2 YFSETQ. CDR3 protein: CASSLGDLGNEQFF. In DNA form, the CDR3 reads TGCGCCAGCAGCTTGGGGGACCTTGGGAATGAGCAGTTCTTC. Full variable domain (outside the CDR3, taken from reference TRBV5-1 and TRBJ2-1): KAGVTQTPRYLIKTRGQQVTLSCSPISGHRSVSWYQQTPGQGLQFLFEYFSETQRNKGNFPGRFSGRQFSNSRSEMNVSTLELGDSALYLCASSLGDLGNEQFFGPGTRLTVL.

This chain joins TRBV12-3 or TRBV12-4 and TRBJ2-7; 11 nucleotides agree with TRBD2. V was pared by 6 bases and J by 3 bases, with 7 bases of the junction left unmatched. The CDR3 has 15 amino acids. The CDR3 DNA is TGTGCCAGCAGCCAGGGGCTAGCGGGGGGCTACGAGCAGTACTTC. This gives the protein CASSQGLAGGYEQYF.

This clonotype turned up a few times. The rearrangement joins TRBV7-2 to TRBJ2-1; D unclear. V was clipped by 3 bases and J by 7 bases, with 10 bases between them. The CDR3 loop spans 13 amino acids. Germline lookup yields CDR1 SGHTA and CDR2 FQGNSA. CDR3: CASSFLPANEQFF. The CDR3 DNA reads TGTGCCAGCAGCTTCCTGCCGGCGAATGAGCAGTTCTTC.

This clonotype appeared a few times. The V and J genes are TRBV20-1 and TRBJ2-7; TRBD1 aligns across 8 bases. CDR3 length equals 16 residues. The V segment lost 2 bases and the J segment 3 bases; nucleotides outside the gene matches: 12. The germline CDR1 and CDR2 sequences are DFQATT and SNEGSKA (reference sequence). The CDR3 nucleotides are TGCAGTGCTAGACCACTCCCTAGGACAGGGATCTACGAGCAGTACTTC. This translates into CSARPLPRTGIYEQYF.

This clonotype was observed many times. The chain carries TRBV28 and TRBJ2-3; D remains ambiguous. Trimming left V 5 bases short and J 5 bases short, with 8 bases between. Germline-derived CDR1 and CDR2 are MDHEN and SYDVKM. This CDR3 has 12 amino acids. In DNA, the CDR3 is TGTGCCAGCAGTCCCAACTTAGATACGCAGTATTTT. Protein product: CASSPNLDTQYF. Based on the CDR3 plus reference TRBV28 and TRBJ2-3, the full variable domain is DVKVTQSSRYLVKRTGEKVFLECVQDMDHENMFWYRQDPGLGLRLIYFSYDVKMKEKGDIPEGYSVSREKKERFSLILESASTNQTSMYLCASSPNLDTQYFGPGTRLTVL.

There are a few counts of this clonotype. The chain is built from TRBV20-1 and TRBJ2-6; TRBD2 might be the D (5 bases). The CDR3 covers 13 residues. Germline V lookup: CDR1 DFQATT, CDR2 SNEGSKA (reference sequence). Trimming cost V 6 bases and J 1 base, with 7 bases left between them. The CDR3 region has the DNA TGCAGTGCCGGGGTGTCTGGGGCCAACGTCCTGACTTTC. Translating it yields CSAGVSGANVLTF.

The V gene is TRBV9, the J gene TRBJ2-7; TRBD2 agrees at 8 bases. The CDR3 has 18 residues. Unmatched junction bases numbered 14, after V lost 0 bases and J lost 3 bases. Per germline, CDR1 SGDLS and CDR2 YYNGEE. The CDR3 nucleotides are TGTGCCAGCAGCGTAGATGATCGGGGGGGCAGGGCCTTCTACGAGCAGTACTTC. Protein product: CASSVDDRGGRAFYEQYF.

The CDR3 loop is CASSFSTSGGVRSSYNEQFF. The CDR3 region has the DNA TGTGCCAGCAGCTTTTCGACTAGCGGGGGGGTCAGAAGCTCCTACAATGAGCAGTTCTTC. V and J are TRBV11-2 and TRBJ2-1; the match to TRBD2 covers 14 bases. The germline V gene encodes CDR1 SGHAT and CDR2 FQNNGV. The J segment lost 0 bases and the V segment lost 3 bases, leaving 10 bases of the junction unmatched. CDR3 length: 20 amino acids.

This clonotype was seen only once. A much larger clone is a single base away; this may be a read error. CDR3 sequence (DNA): TGTGCCAGCAGCCCAGGGGCGGAGAACACTGAAGCTTTCTTT. Protein product: CASSPGAENTEAFF. This chain uses TRBV11-3 with TRBJ1-1, with D maybe TRBD1 (6 bases). With 5 bases removed from V and 1 base from J, the gap between germline ends came to 11 bases. This CDR3 contains 14 residues. Germline-derived CDR1 and CDR2 are SGHNT and YENEEA.

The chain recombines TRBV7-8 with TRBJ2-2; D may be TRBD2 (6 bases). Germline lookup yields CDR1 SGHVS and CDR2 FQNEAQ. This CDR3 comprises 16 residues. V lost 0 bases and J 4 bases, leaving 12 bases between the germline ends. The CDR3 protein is CASSLAPGTATGELFF. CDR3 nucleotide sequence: TGTGCCAGCAGCTTAGCCCCTGGGACTGCCACCGGGGAGCTGTTTTTT.

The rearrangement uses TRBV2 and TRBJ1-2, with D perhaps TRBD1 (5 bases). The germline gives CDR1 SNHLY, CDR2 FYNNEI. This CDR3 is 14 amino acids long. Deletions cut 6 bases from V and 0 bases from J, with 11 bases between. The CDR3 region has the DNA TGTGCCAGCAGGGGGGACGGTTCTAACTATGGCTACACCTTC. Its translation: CASRGDGSNYGYTF.

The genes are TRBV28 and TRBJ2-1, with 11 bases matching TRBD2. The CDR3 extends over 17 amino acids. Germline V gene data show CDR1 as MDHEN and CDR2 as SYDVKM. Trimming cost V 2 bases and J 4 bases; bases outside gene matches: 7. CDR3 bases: TGTGCCAGCAGTTTAGAACCCCGACTAGCGGGGTACAATGAGCAGTTCTTC. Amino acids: CASSLEPRLAGYNEQFF.

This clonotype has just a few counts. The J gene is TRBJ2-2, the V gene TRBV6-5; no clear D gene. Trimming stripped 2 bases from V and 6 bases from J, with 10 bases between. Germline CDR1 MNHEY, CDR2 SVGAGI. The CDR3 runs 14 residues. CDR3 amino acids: CASSYPPYAGELFF. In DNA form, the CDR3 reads TGTGCCAGCAGTTACCCTCCCTACGCCGGGGAGCTGTTTTTT.

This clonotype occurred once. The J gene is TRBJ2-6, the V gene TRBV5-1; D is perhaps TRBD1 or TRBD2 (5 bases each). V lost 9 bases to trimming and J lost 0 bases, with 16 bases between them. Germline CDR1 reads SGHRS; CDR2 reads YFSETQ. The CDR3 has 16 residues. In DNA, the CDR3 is TGCGCCACCACCCCGGGGCAGACCTCTGGGGCCAACGTCCTGACTTTC. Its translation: CATTPGQTSGANVLTF.

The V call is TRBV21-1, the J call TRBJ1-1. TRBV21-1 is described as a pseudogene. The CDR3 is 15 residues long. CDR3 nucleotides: TGTGCCAGCAGCAACCGGAGGGGCTGGGTCACTGAAGCTTTCTTT. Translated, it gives CASSNRRGWVTEAFF.

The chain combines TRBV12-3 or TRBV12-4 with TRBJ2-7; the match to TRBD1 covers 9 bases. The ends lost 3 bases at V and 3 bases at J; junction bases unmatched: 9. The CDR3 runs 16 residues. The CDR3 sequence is CASSFRGQGPSYEQYF. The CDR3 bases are TGTGCCAGCAGTTTTAGGGGACAGGGTCCCAGCTACGAGCAGTACTTC.

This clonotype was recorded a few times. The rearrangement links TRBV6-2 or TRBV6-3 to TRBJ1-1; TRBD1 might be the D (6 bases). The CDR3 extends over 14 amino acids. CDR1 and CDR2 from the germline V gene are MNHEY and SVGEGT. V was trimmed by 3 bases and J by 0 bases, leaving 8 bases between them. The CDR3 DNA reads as TGTGCCAGCAGTTATGACAGGATGAACACTGAAGCTTTCTTT. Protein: CASSYDRMNTEAFF.

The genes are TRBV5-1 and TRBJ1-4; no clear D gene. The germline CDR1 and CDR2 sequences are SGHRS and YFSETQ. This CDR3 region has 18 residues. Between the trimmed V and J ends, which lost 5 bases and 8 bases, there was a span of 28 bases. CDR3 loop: CASRLDGMGRGEGEKLFF. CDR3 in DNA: TGCGCCAGCAGGCTGGACGGGATGGGTCGGGGAGAAGGAGAAAAACTGTTTTTT.

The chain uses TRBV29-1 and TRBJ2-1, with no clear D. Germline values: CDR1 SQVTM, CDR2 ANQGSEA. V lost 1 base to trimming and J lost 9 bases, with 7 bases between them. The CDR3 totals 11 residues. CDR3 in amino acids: CSVEVVVEQFF. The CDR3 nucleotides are TGCAGCGTTGAAGTAGTGGTTGAGCAGTTCTTC.

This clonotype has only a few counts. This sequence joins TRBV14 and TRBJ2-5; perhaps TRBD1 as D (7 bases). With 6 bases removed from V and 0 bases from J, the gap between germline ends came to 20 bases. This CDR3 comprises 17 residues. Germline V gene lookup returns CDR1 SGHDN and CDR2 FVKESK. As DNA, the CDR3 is TGTGCCAGCAGAAAAGGGGGCACAGGGAGGAACCAAGAGACCCAGTACTTC. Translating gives CASRKGGTGRNQETQYF.

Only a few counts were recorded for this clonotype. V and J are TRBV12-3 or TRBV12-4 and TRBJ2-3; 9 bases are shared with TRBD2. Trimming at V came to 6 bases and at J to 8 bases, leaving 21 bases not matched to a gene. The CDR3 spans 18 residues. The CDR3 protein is CASSLRGSGGPRTVTQYF. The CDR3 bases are TGTGCCAGCAGCCTTCGGGGGAGCGGGGGGCCCCGGACGGTTACGCAGTATTTT.

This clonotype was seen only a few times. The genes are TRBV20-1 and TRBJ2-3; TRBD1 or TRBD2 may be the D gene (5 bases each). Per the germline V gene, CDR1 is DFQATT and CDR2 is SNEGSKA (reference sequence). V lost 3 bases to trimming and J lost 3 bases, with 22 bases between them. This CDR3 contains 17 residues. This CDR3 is CSARGPNAARTTDTQYF. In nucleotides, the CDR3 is TGCAGTGCTAGGGGACCTAACGCTGCAAGAACTACAGATACGCAGTATTTT.